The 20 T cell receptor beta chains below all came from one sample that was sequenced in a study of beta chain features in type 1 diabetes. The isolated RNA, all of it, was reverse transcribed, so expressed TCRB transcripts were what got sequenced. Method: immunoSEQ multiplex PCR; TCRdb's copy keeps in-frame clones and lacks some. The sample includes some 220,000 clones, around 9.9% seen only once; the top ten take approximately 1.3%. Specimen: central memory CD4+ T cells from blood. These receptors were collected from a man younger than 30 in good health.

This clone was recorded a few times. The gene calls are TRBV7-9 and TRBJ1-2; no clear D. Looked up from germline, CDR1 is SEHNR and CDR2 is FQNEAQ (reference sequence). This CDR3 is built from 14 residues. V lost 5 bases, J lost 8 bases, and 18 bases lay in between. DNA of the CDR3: TGTGCCAGCAGCCCCCGAGCCAGCCAAGGAGGCTACACCTTC. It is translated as CASSPRASQGGYTF.

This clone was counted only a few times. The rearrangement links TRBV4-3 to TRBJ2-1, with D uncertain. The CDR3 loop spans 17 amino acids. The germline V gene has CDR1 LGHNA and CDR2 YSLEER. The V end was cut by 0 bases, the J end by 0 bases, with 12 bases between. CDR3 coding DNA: TGCGCCAGCAGCCAAGAGACTTCACGTAGCTCCTACAATGAGCAGTTCTTC. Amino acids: CASSQETSRSSYNEQFF.

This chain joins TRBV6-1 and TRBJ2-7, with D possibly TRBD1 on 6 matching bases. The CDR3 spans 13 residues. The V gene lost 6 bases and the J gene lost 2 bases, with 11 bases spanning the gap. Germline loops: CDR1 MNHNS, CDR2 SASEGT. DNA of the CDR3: TGTGCCAGCAGGACCCCAGGGGCCTACGAGCAGTACTTC. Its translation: CASRTPGAYEQYF.

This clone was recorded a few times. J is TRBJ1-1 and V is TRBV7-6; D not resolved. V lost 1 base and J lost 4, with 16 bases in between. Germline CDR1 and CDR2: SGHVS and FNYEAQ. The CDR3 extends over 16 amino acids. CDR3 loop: CASSLVAAPEGTEAFF. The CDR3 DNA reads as TGTGCCAGCAGCTTAGTTGCGGCGCCGGAGGGCACTGAAGCTTTCTTT. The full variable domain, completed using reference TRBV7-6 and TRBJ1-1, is GAGVSQSPRYKVTKRGQDVALRCDPISGHVSLYWYRQALGQGPEFLTYFNYEAQQDKSGLPNDRFSAERPEGSISTLTIQRTEQRDSAMYRCASSLVAAPEGTEAFFGQGTRLTVV.

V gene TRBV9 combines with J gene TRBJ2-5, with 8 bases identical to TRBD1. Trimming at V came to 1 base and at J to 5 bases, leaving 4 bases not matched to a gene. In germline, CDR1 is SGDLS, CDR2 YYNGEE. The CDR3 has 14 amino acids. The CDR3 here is CASSVQGAQETQYF. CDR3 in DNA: TGTGCCAGCAGCGTACAGGGGGCACAGGAGACCCAGTACTTC. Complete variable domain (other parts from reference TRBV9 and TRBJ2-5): DSGVTQTPKHLITATGQRVTLRCSPRSGDLSVYWYQQSLDQGLQFLIQYYNGEERAKGNILERFSAQQFPDLHSELNLSSLELGDSALYFCASSVQGAQETQYFGPGTRLLVL.

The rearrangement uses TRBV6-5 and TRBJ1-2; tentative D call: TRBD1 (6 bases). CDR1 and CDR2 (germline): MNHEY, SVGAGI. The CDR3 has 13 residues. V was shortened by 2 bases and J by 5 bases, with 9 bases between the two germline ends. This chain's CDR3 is CASSYDRFYGYTF. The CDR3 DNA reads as TGTGCCAGCAGTTACGACAGGTTTTATGGCTACACCTTC.

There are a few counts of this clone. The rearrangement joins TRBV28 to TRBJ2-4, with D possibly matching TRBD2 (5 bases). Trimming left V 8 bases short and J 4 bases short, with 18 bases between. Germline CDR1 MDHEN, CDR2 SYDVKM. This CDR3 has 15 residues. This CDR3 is CASEGRRSIKNIQYF. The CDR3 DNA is TGTGCCAGCGAAGGGCGGAGGTCGATAAAAAACATTCAGTACTTC.

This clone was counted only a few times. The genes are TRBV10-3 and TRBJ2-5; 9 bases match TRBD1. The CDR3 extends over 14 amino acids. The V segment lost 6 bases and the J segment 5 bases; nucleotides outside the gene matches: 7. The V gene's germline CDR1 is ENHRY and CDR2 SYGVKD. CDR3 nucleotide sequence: TGTGCCATCAGGAGGACAGGGGATGGGGAGACCCAGTACTTC. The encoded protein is CAIRRTGDGETQYF.

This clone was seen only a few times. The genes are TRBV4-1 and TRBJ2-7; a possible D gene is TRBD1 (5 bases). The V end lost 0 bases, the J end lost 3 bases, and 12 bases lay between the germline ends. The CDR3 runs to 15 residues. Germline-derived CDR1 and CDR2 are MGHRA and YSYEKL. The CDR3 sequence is CASSQDQGEFYEQYF. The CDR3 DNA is TGCGCCAGCAGCCAAGATCAGGGTGAATTCTACGAGCAGTACTTC.

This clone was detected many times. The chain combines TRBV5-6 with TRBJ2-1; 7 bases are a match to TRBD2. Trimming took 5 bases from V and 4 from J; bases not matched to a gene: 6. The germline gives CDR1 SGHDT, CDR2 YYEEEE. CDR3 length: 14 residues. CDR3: CASRRSGDYNEQFF. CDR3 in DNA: TGTGCCAGCAGACGGAGCGGGGATTACAATGAGCAGTTCTTC.

CDR3 nucleotides: TGCAGCGTTACCCCGGGGGCGCACGAGCAGTACTTC. Its protein is CSVTPGAHEQYF. This chain joins TRBV29-1 and TRBJ2-7, with D perhaps assigned TRBD1 or TRBD2 (6 bases each). The CDR3 totals 12 residues. CDR1 is SQVTM and CDR2 is ANQGSEA in the germline V gene. The germline V and J ends were trimmed by 5 bases and 5 bases, with 13 bases remaining between them.

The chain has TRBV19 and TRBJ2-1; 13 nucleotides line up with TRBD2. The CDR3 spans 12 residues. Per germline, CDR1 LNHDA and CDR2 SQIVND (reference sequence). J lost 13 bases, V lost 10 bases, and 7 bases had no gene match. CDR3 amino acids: CATETSGRSQFF. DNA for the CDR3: TGTGCCACCGAGACTAGCGGGAGGTCCCAGTTCTTC.

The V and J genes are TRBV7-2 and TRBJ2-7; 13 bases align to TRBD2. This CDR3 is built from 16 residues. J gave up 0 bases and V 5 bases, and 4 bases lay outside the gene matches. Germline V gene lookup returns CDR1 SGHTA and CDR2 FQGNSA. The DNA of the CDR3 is TGTGCCAGCAGCCTAAGGACTAGCGGGAGCTCCTACGAGCAGTACTTC. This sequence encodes CASSLRTSGSSYEQYF.

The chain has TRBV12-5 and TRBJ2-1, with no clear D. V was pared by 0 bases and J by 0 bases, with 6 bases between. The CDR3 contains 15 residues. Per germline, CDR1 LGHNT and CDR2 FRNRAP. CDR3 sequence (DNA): TGTGCTAGTGGTTTGGTACCCAGCTCCTACAATGAGCAGTTCTTC. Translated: CASGLVPSSYNEQFF.

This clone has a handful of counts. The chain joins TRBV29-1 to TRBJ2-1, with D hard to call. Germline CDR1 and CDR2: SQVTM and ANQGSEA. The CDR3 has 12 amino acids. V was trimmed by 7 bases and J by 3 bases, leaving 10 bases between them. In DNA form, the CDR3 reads TGCAGCGGTAAGGACGGCTACAATGAGCAGTTCTTC. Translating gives CSGKDGYNEQFF.

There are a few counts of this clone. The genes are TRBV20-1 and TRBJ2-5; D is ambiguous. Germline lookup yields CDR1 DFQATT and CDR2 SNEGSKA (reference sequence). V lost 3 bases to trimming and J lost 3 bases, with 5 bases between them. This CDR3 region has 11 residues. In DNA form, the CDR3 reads TGCAGTGCTAGTCAAAAAGAGACCCAGTACTTC. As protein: CSASQKETQYF.

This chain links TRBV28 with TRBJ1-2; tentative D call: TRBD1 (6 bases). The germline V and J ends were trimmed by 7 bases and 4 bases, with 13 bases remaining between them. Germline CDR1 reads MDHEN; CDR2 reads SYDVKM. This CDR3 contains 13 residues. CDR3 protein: CASTPPGVYGYTF. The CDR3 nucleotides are TGTGCCAGCACCCCCCCAGGGGTCTATGGCTACACCTTC.

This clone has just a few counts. DNA of the CDR3: TGTGCCAGCAGCTTGAATCGTGGCTACACCTTC. Translation: CASSLNRGYTF. The V call is TRBV5-4, the J call TRBJ1-2, with D unclear. The germline gives CDR1 SGHNT, CDR2 YYREEE (reference sequence). V gave up 1 base and J gave up 7 bases, with 5 bases separating them. The CDR3 covers 11 residues.

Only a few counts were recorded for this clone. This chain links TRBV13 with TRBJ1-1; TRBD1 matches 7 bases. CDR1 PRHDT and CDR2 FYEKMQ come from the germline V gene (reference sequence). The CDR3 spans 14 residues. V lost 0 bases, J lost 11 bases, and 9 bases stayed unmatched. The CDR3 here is CASSLGDRAAEAFF. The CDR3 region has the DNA TGTGCCAGCAGCTTAGGTGACAGGGCGGCGGAGGCTTTCTTT.

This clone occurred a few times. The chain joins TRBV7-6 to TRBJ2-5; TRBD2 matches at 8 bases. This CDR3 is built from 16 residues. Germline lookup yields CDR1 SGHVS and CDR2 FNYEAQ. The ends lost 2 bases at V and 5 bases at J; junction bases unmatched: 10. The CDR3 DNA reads TGTGCCAGCAGCTTACAAGCGGGAGCGGGGTGGGAGACCCAGTACTTC. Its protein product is CASSLQAGAGWETQYF.